Each of the 27 T cell receptor beta chains below was sequenced from the same sample in a study of Ad26.COV2.S vaccination and SARS-CoV-2 variants. Clones were read by immunoSEQ multiplex PCR, and TCRdb kept only the in-frame ones, dropping some. The data hold some 340,000 clones, with roughly 84% observed a single time. Treatment indicated: some 20 received Ad26.COV2.S at low or high dose, single or two shots; 5 received placebo; per-sample allocation not given. Sampling occurred on day 63 after the first vaccine or placebo injection. The sequenced sample was peripheral blood, obtained in a trial of Ad26.COV2.S vaccine versus placebo. These receptors all stem from a person aged 18-60 years who received the Ad26.COV2.S COVID-19 vaccine or a placebo.

This clone has only one observation. The chain links TRBV2 to TRBJ2-7, with a tentative D call TRBD2 (6 bases). Germline CDR1 and CDR2: SNHLY and FYNNEI. Trimming took off 7 bases at V and 2 bases at J, with 9 bases between the two ends. The CDR3 covers 12 residues. This chain's CDR3 is CASKGGAYEQYF. CDR3 in DNA: TGTGCCAGCAAGGGAGGTGCCTACGAGCAGTACTTC.

This rearrangement joins TRBV6-5 to TRBJ1-2; D gene unclear. Trimming pared 8 bases from V and 8 bases from J, leaving 12 bases between. Germline-derived CDR1 and CDR2 are MNHEY and SVGAGI. The CDR3 loop spans 11 amino acids. CDR3 amino acids: CASGPGEGYTF. CDR3 bases: TGTGCCAGCGGACCAGGCGAGGGCTACACCTTC.

V and J are TRBV4-2 and TRBJ2-1; possibly TRBD1 for D (5 bases). The CDR3 consists of 16 residues. Germline assignment: CDR1 LGHNA and CDR2 YNFKEQ. The V end was cut by 3 bases, the J end by 0 bases, with 12 bases between. CDR3 nucleotides: TGTGCCAGCAGCCAGGAAGACAGTAGCTCCTACAATGAGCAGTTCTTC. Encoded protein: CASSQEDSSSYNEQFF.

The chain carries TRBV6-6 and TRBJ1-1; D not certain. Trimming cost V 6 bases and J 6 bases, with 8 bases left between them. This CDR3 has 11 residues. Germline CDR1 and CDR2: MNHNY and SVGAGI (reference sequence). The chain's CDR3 is CASRVKAEAFF. For the CDR3, the DNA is TGTGCCAGCAGAGTGAAGGCTGAAGCTTTCTTT.

This chain connects TRBV30 to TRBJ1-5; D might be TRBD1 (5 bases). CDR1 is GTSNPN, CDR2 SVGIG, per germline (reference sequence). Between the trimmed V and J ends, which lost 2 bases and 1 base, there was a span of 24 bases. This CDR3 is built from 19 residues. CDR3: CAWSWGPRTPSISNQPQHF. The CDR3 DNA reads TGTGCCTGGAGTTGGGGCCCACGTACTCCTTCGATAAGCAATCAGCCCCAGCATTTT.

The CDR3 bases are TGCAGCGTGAAGAAGCGGCAAGAGACCCAGTACTTC. It translates to CSVKKRQETQYF. The chain carries TRBV29-1 and TRBJ2-5; D may be TRBD2 (5 bases). V lost 6 bases and J 2 bases, leaving 10 bases between the germline ends. Germline V gene sequence: CDR1 SQVTM, CDR2 ANQGSEA. The CDR3 contains 12 residues.

This clone was observed a single time. V is TRBV20-1 and J is TRBJ2-7; D gene unclear. CDR3 size: 11 residues. Germline V gene data show CDR1 as DFQATT and CDR2 as SNEGSKA (reference sequence). The CDR3 spells CSSYNAYEQYF. DNA for the CDR3: TGCAGCTCTTATAACGCCTACGAGCAGTACTTC.

This rearrangement joins TRBV18 to TRBJ2-2; TRBD1 agrees at 9 bases. In germline, CDR1 is KGHSH, CDR2 LQKENI. CDR3 length: 15 residues. Germline trimming cut 2 bases from V and 7 bases from J; bases unmatched to any gene: 5. The CDR3 DNA follows: TGTGCCAGCTCACCAATCACAGGGGGCCTCGGGGAGCTGTTTTTT. Translation: CASSPITGGLGELFF.

This clone was found once. The J gene is TRBJ2-7, the V gene TRBV7-8, with D possibly matching TRBD2 (5 bases). CDR1 and CDR2 (germline): SGHVS, FQNEAQ. V was pared by 3 bases and J by 0 bases, with 15 bases between. This CDR3 has 16 residues. The CDR3 coding sequence is TGTGCCAGCAGCTTGGAGCGGACCCCGAGCTCCTACGAGCAGTACTTC. It codes for CASSLERTPSSYEQYF.

The chain recombines TRBV29-1 with TRBJ1-2; maybe TRBD1 (6 bases). V lost 7 bases to trimming and J lost 4 bases, with 13 bases between them. CDR1 SQVTM and CDR2 ANQGSEA come from the germline V gene. This CDR3 has 12 amino acids. The CDR3 coding sequence is TGCAGCGCCCTACAGGGATCCTATGGCTACACCTTC. Protein sequence: CSALQGSYGYTF. Supplemented by reference TRBV29-1 and TRBJ1-2, the full variable domain reads SAVISQKPSRDICQRGTSLTIQCQVDSQVTMMFWYRQQPGQSLTLIATANQGSEATYESGFVIDKFPISRPNLTFSTLTVSNMSPEDSSIYLCSALQGSYGYTFGSGTRLTVV.

This clone came up a few times. The rearrangement joins TRBV19 to TRBJ1-1, with D unresolved. The CDR3 consists of 13 residues. Germline V gives CDR1 LNHDA, CDR2 SQIVND (reference sequence). The V end was cut by 4 bases, the J end by 1 base, with 7 bases between. CDR3 sequence: CASSTDGNTEAFF. The CDR3 DNA reads as TGTGCCAGTAGTACGGACGGGAACACTGAAGCTTTCTTT.

This chain connects TRBV11-2 to TRBJ1-1, with D unclear. This CDR3 contains 13 residues. The germline V and J ends were trimmed by 5 bases and 7 bases, with 14 bases remaining between them. Germline V lookup: CDR1 SGHAT, CDR2 FQNNGV. The DNA for the CDR3 is TGTGCCAGCAGCCTACTGCCGGCCCTTGAAGCTTTCTTT. Translating gives CASSLLPALEAFF.

The V call is TRBV29-1, the J call TRBJ2-5, with a tentative D call TRBD2 (7 bases). Trimming took 7 bases from V and 4 from J, leaving 13 bases between them. The germline V gene has CDR1 SQVTM and CDR2 ANQGSEA. This CDR3 contains 12 residues. This chain's CDR3 is CSGVGGGETQYF. CDR3 in DNA: TGCAGCGGTGTGGGAGGGGGAGAGACCCAGTACTTC.

The rearrangement joins TRBV18 to TRBJ2-1; D is possibly TRBD1 (6 bases). In germline, CDR1 is KGHSH, CDR2 LQKENI. Trimming took off 3 bases at V and 7 bases at J, with 34 bases between the two ends. CDR3 length equals 21 residues. The CDR3 region has the DNA TGTGCCAGCTCACCGGCTTACTGGACAGAGGGAGTTTCCCACTATAGTAATGAGCAGTTCTTC. Its protein product is CASSPAYWTEGVSHYSNEQFF.

V is TRBV18 and J is TRBJ1-4; D remains unclear. The V end was cut by 3 bases, the J end by 5 bases, with 10 bases between. In germline, CDR1 is KGHSH, CDR2 LQKENI. The CDR3 has 14 amino acids. DNA for the CDR3: TGTGCCAGCTCACCCCGAGTTAGGAATGAAAAACTGTTTTTT. It yields the protein CASSPRVRNEKLFF. Full variable domain (outside the CDR3, taken from reference TRBV18 and TRBJ1-4): NAGVMQNPRHLVRRRGQEARLRCSPMKGHSHVYWYRQLPEEGLKFMVYLQKENIIDESGMPKERFSAEFPKEGPSILRIQQVVRGDSAAYFCASSPRVRNEKLFFGSGTQLSVL.

The genes are TRBV7-2 and TRBJ2-3, with D possibly matching TRBD2 (7 bases). The V gene lost 0 bases and the J gene lost 6 bases, with 19 bases spanning the gap. The CDR3 sequence is 17 residues long. CDR1 and CDR2 (germline): SGHTA, FQGNSA. CDR3 in DNA: TGTGCCAGCAGCTTAGCGCAAAGGGGGGGACCACGGGATACGCAGTATTTT. This encodes CASSLAQRGGPRDTQYF.

The chain uses TRBV5-4 and TRBJ2-2; 8 bases agree with TRBD1. The germline gives CDR1 SGHNT, CDR2 YYREEE (reference sequence). This CDR3 is 16 amino acids long. V lost 0 bases and J lost 7; bases outside the gene matches: 8. The CDR3 here is CASSLGQGAGSGELFF. Here the CDR3 DNA reads TGTGCCAGCAGCTTGGGCCAGGGGGCCGGAAGCGGGGAGCTGTTTTTT.

The chain carries TRBV6-2 or TRBV6-3 and TRBJ1-2; TRBD1 matches 9 bases. The CDR3 has 14 residues. V shed 6 bases, J shed 8 bases, and the junction held 10 bases outside the gene matches. Per germline, CDR1 MNHEY and CDR2 SVGEGT. Written as DNA, the CDR3 is TGTGCCAGCAGCCCCACCGGGACAGGGCTCGGCTACACCTTC. This codes for CASSPTGTGLGYTF.

The gene calls are TRBV4-3 and TRBJ1-2, with TRBD1 matching over 7 bases. With 2 bases clipped from V and 1 base from J, the junction kept 4 bases outside the gene matches. CDR3 length: 15 residues. Germline values: CDR1 LGHNA, CDR2 YSLEER. The CDR3 nucleotides read TGCGCCAGCAGCCAATACAGGGGAGGTAACTATGGCTACACCTTC. Protein product: CASSQYRGGNYGYTF.

CDR3 amino acids: CASSLSGYGTGNTIYF. Written as DNA, the CDR3 is TGTGCCAGCAGCCTATCGGGGTATGGGACTGGAAACACCATATATTTT. The gene calls are TRBV5-4 and TRBJ1-3; D not certain. The length of the CDR3 is 16 residues. V was pared by 4 bases and J by 2 bases, with 16 bases between. CDR1 and CDR2 from the germline V gene are SGHNT and YYREEE (reference sequence).

The genes are TRBV14 and TRBJ1-6, with 7 bases that match TRBD1. CDR1 is SGHDN, CDR2 FVKESK, per germline. The ends lost 3 bases at V and 7 bases at J; junction bases unmatched: 9. There are 16 residues in the CDR3. The CDR3 sequence: CASSQTGLVSNSPLHF. CDR3 nucleotide sequence: TGTGCCAGCAGCCAGACAGGGTTGGTGTCCAATTCACCCCTCCACTTT.

In nucleotides, the CDR3 is TGTGCCAGCAGTACAGGGGGCGCCCGCACTGAAGCTTTCTTT. Encoded protein: CASSTGGARTEAFF. The rearrangement joins TRBV6-6 to TRBJ1-1; 9 bases match TRBD1. This CDR3 contains 14 residues. The germline V gene encodes CDR1 MNHNY and CDR2 SVGAGI (reference sequence). Germline trimming cut 5 bases from V and 4 bases from J; bases unmatched to any gene: 5.

The CDR3 DNA sequence: TGTGCCAGCAGCCAGCCGGGACTGACCTACGAGCAGTACTTC. Protein: CASSQPGLTYEQYF. The chain carries TRBV3-1 (or the pseudogene TRBV3-2) and TRBJ2-7, with a possible D match to TRBD2 (6 bases). V lost 3 bases, J lost 2 bases, and 11 bases lay in between. Germline CDR1 reads LGHDT; CDR2 reads YNNKEL (reference sequence). This CDR3 contains 14 residues.

The chain employs TRBV5-4 and TRBJ1-2, with 7 bases aligning to TRBD1. The CDR3 consists of 16 residues. V dropped 4 bases and J dropped 0; count of bases not matched to a gene: 9. Germline V CDR1 and CDR2: SGHNT, YYREEE (reference sequence). The CDR3 loop reads CASSSHRGPTNYGYTF. As DNA, the CDR3 is TGTGCCAGCAGCAGCCACAGGGGACCTACTAACTATGGCTACACCTTC.

This chain uses TRBV10-3 with TRBJ1-1; D ambiguous. Germline CDR1 ENHRY, CDR2 SYGVKD. The CDR3 totals 13 residues. V was clipped by 8 bases and J by 4 bases, with 14 bases between them. CDR3 residues: CAIHPGNSTEAFF. CDR3 nucleotides: TGTGCCATCCATCCGGGAAACTCCACTGAAGCTTTCTTT.

The V and J genes are TRBV5-1 and TRBJ2-1; TRBD1 aligns across 10 bases. Trimming took 1 base from V and 5 from J; bases not matched to a gene: 6. The CDR3 consists of 16 residues. Germline CDR1 and CDR2: SGHRS and YFSETQ. The CDR3 DNA reads TGCGCCAGCAGCTTGATGGGACAGGGGTTGGACAATGAGCAGTTCTTC. It yields the protein CASSLMGQGLDNEQFF. Full variable domain (outside the CDR3, taken from reference TRBV5-1 and TRBJ2-1): KAGVTQTPRYLIKTRGQQVTLSCSPISGHRSVSWYQQTPGQGLQFLFEYFSETQRNKGNFPGRFSGRQFSNSRSEMNVSTLELGDSALYLCASSLMGQGLDNEQFFGPGTRLTVL.

This chain links TRBV2 with TRBJ1-5; D unclear. With 4 bases removed from V and 6 bases from J, the gap between germline ends came to 10 bases. CDR1 and CDR2 from the germline V gene are SNHLY and FYNNEI. This CDR3 comprises 13 residues. In DNA form, the CDR3 reads TGTGCCAGCAGTGTTAAGCCACCTCAGCCCCAGCATTTT. Protein sequence: CASSVKPPQPQHF.